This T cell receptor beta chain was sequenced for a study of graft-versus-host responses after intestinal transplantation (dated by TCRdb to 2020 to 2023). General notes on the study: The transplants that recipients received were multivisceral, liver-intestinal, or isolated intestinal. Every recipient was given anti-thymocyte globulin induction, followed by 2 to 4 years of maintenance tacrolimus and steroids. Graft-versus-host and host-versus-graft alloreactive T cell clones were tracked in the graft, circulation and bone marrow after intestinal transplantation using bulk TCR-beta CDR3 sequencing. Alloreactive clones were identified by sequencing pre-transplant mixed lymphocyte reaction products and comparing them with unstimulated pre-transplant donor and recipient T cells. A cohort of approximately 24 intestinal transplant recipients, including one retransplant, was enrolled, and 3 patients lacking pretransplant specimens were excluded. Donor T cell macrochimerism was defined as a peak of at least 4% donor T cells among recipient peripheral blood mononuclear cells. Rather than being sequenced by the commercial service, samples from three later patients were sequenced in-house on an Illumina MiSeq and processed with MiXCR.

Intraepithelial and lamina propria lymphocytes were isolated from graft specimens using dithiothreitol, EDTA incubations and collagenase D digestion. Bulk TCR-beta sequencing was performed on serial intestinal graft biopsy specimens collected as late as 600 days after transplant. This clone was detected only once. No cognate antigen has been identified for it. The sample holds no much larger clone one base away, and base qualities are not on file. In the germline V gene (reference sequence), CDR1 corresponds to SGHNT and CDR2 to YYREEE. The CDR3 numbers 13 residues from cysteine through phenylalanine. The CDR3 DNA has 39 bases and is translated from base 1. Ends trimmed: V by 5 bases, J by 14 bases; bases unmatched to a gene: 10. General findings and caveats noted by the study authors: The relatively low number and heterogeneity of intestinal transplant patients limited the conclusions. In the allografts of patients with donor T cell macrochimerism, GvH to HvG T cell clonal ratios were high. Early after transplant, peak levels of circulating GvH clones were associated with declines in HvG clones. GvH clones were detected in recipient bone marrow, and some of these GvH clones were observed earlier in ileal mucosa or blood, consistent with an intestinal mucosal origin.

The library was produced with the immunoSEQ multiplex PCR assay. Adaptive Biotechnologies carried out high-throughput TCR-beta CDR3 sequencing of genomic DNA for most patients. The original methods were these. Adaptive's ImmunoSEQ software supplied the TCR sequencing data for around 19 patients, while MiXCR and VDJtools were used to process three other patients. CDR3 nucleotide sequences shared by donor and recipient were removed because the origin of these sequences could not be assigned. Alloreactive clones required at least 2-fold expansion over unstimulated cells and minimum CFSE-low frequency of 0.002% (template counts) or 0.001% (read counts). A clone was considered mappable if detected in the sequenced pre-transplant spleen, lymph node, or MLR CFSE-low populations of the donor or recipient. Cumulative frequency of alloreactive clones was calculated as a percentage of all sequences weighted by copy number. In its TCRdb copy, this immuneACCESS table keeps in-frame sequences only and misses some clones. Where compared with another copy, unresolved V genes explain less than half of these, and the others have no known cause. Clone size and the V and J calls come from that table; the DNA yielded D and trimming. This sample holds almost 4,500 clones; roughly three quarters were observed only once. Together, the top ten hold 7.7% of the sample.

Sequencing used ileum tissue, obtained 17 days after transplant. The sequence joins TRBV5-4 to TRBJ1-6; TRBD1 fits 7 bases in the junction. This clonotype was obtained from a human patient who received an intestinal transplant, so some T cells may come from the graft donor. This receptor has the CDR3 CASRPGKQGTLHF. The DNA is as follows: TGTGCCAGCAGGCCCGGTAAACAGGGGACCCTCCACTTT.